This entry lists 21 T cell receptor beta chains sequenced from one sample in a study of blood T cell repertoires in COVID-19. Libraries were prepared by immunoSEQ multiplex PCR; TCRdb keeps only in-frame clonotypes and omits some of them. Of around 400,000 clones listed, roughly 86% were seen once; the top ten hold under 3%. The sequenced sample consisted of peripheral blood. The source of these receptors is a woman aged 55-70 years with COVID-19, enrolled during active disease.

The genes are TRBV28 and TRBJ1-5, with D unresolved. CDR1 is MDHEN and CDR2 is SYDVKM in the germline V gene. The ends were cut back, 3 bases at V and 5 bases at J, with 17 bases in the middle. CDR3 length: 16 amino acids. In DNA form, the CDR3 reads TGTGCCAGCAGTTTCTCTCGGGAGGGAACATATCAGCCCCAGCATTTT. It encodes CASSFSREGTYQPQHF.

The V gene is TRBV2, the J gene TRBJ2-2; 7 bases map to TRBD1. Germline lookup yields CDR1 SNHLY and CDR2 FYNNEI. V trimming: 2 bases; J trimming: 3 bases; junction bases outside the gene matches: 6. CDR3 length equals 16 residues. This CDR3 is CASSESGQGDTGELFF. The CDR3 nucleotides read TGTGCCAGCAGTGAATCGGGGCAGGGGGACACCGGGGAGCTGTTTTTT.

The chain uses TRBV6-5 and TRBJ1-6, with TRBD1 identical over 9 bases. The length of the CDR3 is 14 residues. Trimming removed 8 bases from V and 6 bases from J; junction bases left unmatched: 5. Germline values: CDR1 MNHEY, CDR2 SVGAGI. The CDR3 DNA reads TGTGCCAGCTCAAGGACAGGGGTTAATTCACCCCTCCACTTT. This translates into CASSRTGVNSPLHF.

The chain combines TRBV3-1 (or the pseudogene TRBV3-2) with TRBJ2-2; possibly TRBD2 for D (5 bases). This CDR3 has 16 residues. The germline V and J ends were trimmed by 1 base and 0 bases, with 9 bases remaining between them. The V gene's germline CDR1 is LGHDT and CDR2 YNNKEL (reference sequence). The CDR3 DNA is TGTGCCAGCAGCCAAGCTTACGGGACGAACACCGGGGAGCTGTTTTTT. It yields the protein CASSQAYGTNTGELFF.

This clone was recorded a few times. V is TRBV6-5 and J is TRBJ1-2; perhaps TRBD1 as D (6 bases). From germline, CDR1 is MNHEY and CDR2 SVGAGI. Deletions cut 2 bases from V and 8 bases from J, with 12 bases between. The CDR3 loop spans 13 amino acids. The CDR3 here is CASSYPTGRGYTF. CDR3 DNA: TGTGCCAGCAGTTACCCGACAGGACGCGGCTACACCTTC.

The V call is TRBV5-4, the J call TRBJ2-7, with 11 bases lining up with TRBD1. CDR1 SGHNT and CDR2 YYREEE come from the germline V gene (reference sequence). The trim removed 7 bases at V and 4 bases at J, leaving 7 bases unmatched. The CDR3 has 14 residues. The CDR3: CASEGQGDGYEQYF. In DNA, the CDR3 is TGTGCCAGCGAGGGACAGGGGGACGGGTACGAGCAGTACTTC. The full variable domain, with the rest looked up from reference TRBV5-4 and TRBJ2-7, is ETGVTQSPTHLIKTRGQQVTLRCSSQSGHNTVSWYQQALGQGPQFIFQYYREEENGRGNFPPRFSGLQFPNYSSELNVNALELDDSALYLCASEGQGDGYEQYFGPGTRLTVT.

The chain uses TRBV29-1 and TRBJ1-2; possible D gene TRBD1, 5 bases. Germline V gives CDR1 SQVTM, CDR2 ANQGSEA. V was clipped by 1 base and J by 3 bases, with 18 bases between them. There are 16 residues in the CDR3. The CDR3 region is CSVEVQGWRRDYGYTF. Written as DNA, the CDR3 is TGCAGCGTTGAAGTTCAGGGTTGGCGCCGAGACTATGGCTACACCTTC.

V and J are TRBV6-5 and TRBJ2-7; perhaps TRBD2 as D (5 bases). Looked up from germline, CDR1 is MNHEY and CDR2 is SVGAGI. The CDR3 totals 14 residues. V was shortened by 2 bases and J by 6 bases, with 14 bases between the two germline ends. This CDR3 is CASSYTTGVSEQYF. The CDR3 DNA sequence: TGTGCCAGCAGTTACACTACCGGGGTCTCCGAGCAGTACTTC.

The V call is TRBV7-2, the J call TRBJ1-2; D gene ambiguous. Germline V lookup: CDR1 SGHTA, CDR2 FQGNSA. The CDR3 consists of 15 residues. Trimming took off 1 base at V and 0 bases at J, with 9 bases between the two ends. As DNA, the CDR3 is TGTGCCAGCAGCTTAGATGTCAGTACTAACTATGGCTACACCTTC. Protein sequence: CASSLDVSTNYGYTF.

The chain combines TRBV5-1 with TRBJ1-6; TRBD1 is a possible D gene (5 bases). CDR1 and CDR2 (germline): SGHRS, YFSETQ. Trimming cost V 3 bases and J 9 bases, with 22 bases left between them. The CDR3 loop spans 17 amino acids. The chain's CDR3 is CASSYIPGLLGSSPLHF. The CDR3 nucleotides are TGCGCCAGCAGCTACATACCAGGGCTATTGGGCAGTTCACCCCTCCACTTT.

V usage is TRBV10-3 and J usage is TRBJ1-5; 9 bases agree with TRBD1. This CDR3 has 14 residues. With V trimmed by 7 bases and J by 2 bases, 3 bases remained unmatched. CDR1 ENHRY and CDR2 SYGVKD come from the germline V gene. The CDR3 DNA sequence: TGTGCCATCACAAGGACAGGGGGCAATCAGCCCCAGCATTTT. Its protein product is CAITRTGGNQPQHF.

V gene TRBV28 combines with J gene TRBJ1-5; D is undetermined. The CDR3 runs 15 residues. V gave up 3 bases and J gave up 3 bases, with 12 bases separating them. Germline V gives CDR1 MDHEN, CDR2 SYDVKM. The CDR3 reads CASSFVHRNNQPQHF. The CDR3 nucleotides are TGTGCCAGCAGTTTCGTTCACAGAAACAATCAGCCCCAGCATTTT.

This clone was detected once. The chain employs TRBV10-3 and TRBJ2-1; weak D call: TRBD2 (5 bases). The germline gives CDR1 ENHRY, CDR2 SYGVKD. The CDR3 runs to 12 residues. V gave up 6 bases and J gave up 12 bases, with 15 bases separating them. DNA for the CDR3: TGTGCCATCAGCGAGGAGACCACTAGGCAGTTCTTC. Translated, it gives CAISEETTRQFF.

The chain is built from TRBV4-2 and TRBJ2-1, with 7 bases fitting TRBD1. The CDR3 contains 16 residues. Germline V gives CDR1 LGHNA, CDR2 YNFKEQ. Trimming at V came to 1 base and at J to 8 bases, leaving 11 bases not matched to a gene. CDR3 coding DNA: TGTGCCAGCAGCCAAGCTTTCCAGGGGGTTACGTATGAGCAGTTCTTC. Translating it yields CASSQAFQGVTYEQFF.

The V call is TRBV4-2, the J call TRBJ2-2; 16 bases align to TRBD2. The J segment lost 6 bases and the V segment lost 4 bases, leaving 5 bases of the junction unmatched. This CDR3 has 17 residues. Germline values: CDR1 LGHNA, CDR2 YNFKEQ. CDR3 DNA sequence: TGTGCCAGCAGCCGACCCGGGACTAGCGGGGGGGCCGGGGAGCTGTTTTTT. Residues: CASSRPGTSGGAGELFF.

This sequence joins TRBV7-9 and TRBJ1-1, with D possibly matching TRBD1 (6 bases). The length of the CDR3 is 14 residues. V was clipped by 6 bases and J by 1 base, with 12 bases between them. Germline CDR1 is SEHNR and CDR2 is FQNEAQ (reference sequence). The CDR3 DNA follows: TGTGCCAGCAGTTTCTACAGGGAGAACACTGAAGCTTTCTTT. This sequence encodes CASSFYRENTEAFF.

The rearrangement links TRBV19 to TRBJ1-5; tentatively, D is TRBD1 (6 bases). In germline, CDR1 is LNHDA, CDR2 SQIVND (reference sequence). V lost 2 bases to trimming and J lost 5 bases, with 10 bases between them. The CDR3 has 14 amino acids. The CDR3 DNA reads as TGTGCCAGTAGTATAATAGGACAGCATCAGCCCCAGCATTTT. Translation: CASSIIGQHQPQHF.

The chain recombines TRBV3-1 (or the pseudogene TRBV3-2) with TRBJ2-7; 8 positions match TRBD1. Germline loops: CDR1 LGHDT, CDR2 YNNKEL (reference sequence). The length of the CDR3 is 16 residues. V was clipped by 0 bases and J by 2 bases; unmatched bases: 6. The CDR3 region has the DNA TGTGCCAGCAGCCAAGACAGGGGGCGGGACCCCTACGAGCAGTACTTC. Protein sequence: CASSQDRGRDPYEQYF.

This chain links TRBV19 with TRBJ1-2, with D unclear. Trimming took off 0 bases at V and 3 bases at J, with 17 bases between the two ends. Germline CDR1 and CDR2: LNHDA and SQIVND (reference sequence). This CDR3 has 17 amino acids. The CDR3 loop is CASSIDRPGIPDYGYTF. Here the CDR3 DNA reads TGTGCCAGTAGTATAGATCGCCCGGGGATCCCAGACTATGGCTACACCTTC.

The CDR3 DNA reads as TGTGCCAGCAGCCCGACACGAAGACAGGGGGCTGGGGAGCAGTACTTC. The encoded protein is CASSPTRRQGAGEQYF. The chain recombines TRBV5-5 with TRBJ2-7; 10 bases are shared with TRBD1. Germline lookup yields CDR1 SGHKS and CDR2 YYEKEE (reference sequence). V trimming: 4 bases; J trimming: 7 bases; junction bases outside the gene matches: 14. The CDR3 loop spans 16 amino acids.

This chain joins TRBV11-3 and TRBJ2-7; D might be TRBD1 (6 bases). This CDR3 is built from 13 residues. The V end was cut by 5 bases, the J end by 6 bases, with 14 bases between. Germline V lookup: CDR1 SGHNT, CDR2 YENEEA. CDR3 sequence (DNA): TGTGCCAGCAGCCGTAGACTGGGGGCCGAGCAGTACTTC. This sequence encodes CASSRRLGAEQYF.